The TCR beta chain described here comes from a study of CD8 T cells in ankylosing spondylitis. Overall study findings and caveats: Before this, some motif variants had been reported in reactive arthritis synovial fluid and blood. Clones linked to disease, bearing a CD8+ phenotype, were relatively rare in peripheral blood. From matched ankylosing spondylitis synovial fluid, disease-linked clones were reportedly recovered at significantly enriched levels.

V was shortened by 5 bases and J by 7 bases, with 21 bases between the two germline ends. There are 15 residues in the CDR3. The germline V gene encodes CDR1 MDHEN and CDR2 SYDVKM. Notes on this clonotype: No antigen is known for it.

TCRdb used MiXCR to reprocess the 5' RACE reads, holding one entry per CDR3 protein. This sample has roughly 30,000 distinct CDR3 sequences, with roughly 33% found just once. The receptor's source is a male donor with ankylosing spondylitis. V and J are TRBV28 and TRBJ2-7; D gene uncertain. Material for sequencing was synovial fluid, either unsorted or a sorted T cell fraction (not recorded which). The CDR3 sequence is CASSILDLASSEQYF. CDR3 sequence (DNA): TGTGCCAGCAGTATACTGGACCTGGCCTCGTCGGAGCAGTACTTC.